What follows are 7 T cell receptor beta chains derived from one specimen sequenced in a study of T cells after yellow fever vaccination. TCRdb recomputed calls from the 5' RACE reads with MiXCR, one row per CDR3 protein. This sample has 30,000 to 40,000 distinct CDR3 sequences, with about 6.6% found just once. The specimen comprised PBMCs, either bulk or a sorted T-cell subset (CD4+, CD8+, memory, or dextramer-sorted; not recorded which), sampled on the day of the first yellow fever vaccination. The origin of the receptors is a man aged 18 to 35 who received the YFV17D yellow fever vaccine.

This clonotype was seen at least ten times. J is TRBJ1-1 and V is TRBV28; TRBD1 matches at 9 bases. V dropped 4 bases and J dropped 8; count of bases not matched to a gene: 5. CDR1 is MDHEN and CDR2 is SYDVKM in the germline V gene. CDR3 length: 13 residues. The CDR3 DNA reads TGTGCCAGCAGTTGGGGGGGACAGGGCGAAGCTTTCTTT. Translating gives CASSWGGQGEAFF.

This clonotype was observed many times. The chain recombines TRBV18 with TRBJ1-2, with 7 bases lining up with TRBD1. Trimming removed 2 bases from V and 4 bases from J; junction bases left unmatched: 7. This CDR3 has 15 amino acids. Looked up from germline, CDR1 is KGHSH and CDR2 is LQKENI. The chain's CDR3 is CASSPFHRGGYGYTF. In nucleotides, the CDR3 is TGTGCCAGCTCACCATTTCACAGGGGAGGCTATGGCTACACCTTC.

This clonotype was picked up a small number of times. V usage is TRBV7-2 and J usage is TRBJ2-5; D might be TRBD1 (5 bases). The CDR3 is 14 residues long. V was clipped by 2 bases and J by 4 bases, with 11 bases between them. From germline, CDR1 is SGHTA and CDR2 FQGNSA. The CDR3 coding sequence is TGTGCCAGCAGCTTATGGGGCTTGATAGAGACCCAGTACTTC. It specifies CASSLWGLIETQYF.

This clonotype was counted ten times or more. The rearrangement uses TRBV2 and TRBJ1-5; 8 bases align to TRBD1. Germline V gene sequence: CDR1 SNHLY, CDR2 FYNNEI. The CDR3 contains 13 residues. V trimming: 6 bases; J trimming: 3 bases; junction bases outside the gene matches: 1. CDR3 amino acids: CASRDRANQPQHF. The CDR3 coding sequence is TGTGCCAGCAGGGACAGGGCCAATCAGCCCCAGCATTTT.

The table lists this clonotype with many counts. This chain joins TRBV5-5 and TRBJ1-6; 8 bases match TRBD1. V gave up 1 base and J gave up 2 bases; unmatched junction bases: 8. The CDR3 has 18 residues. CDR1 and CDR2 from the germline V gene are SGHKS and YYEKEE (reference sequence). The CDR3 DNA is TGTGCCAGCAGCTTGAGTCAGGGGGCGGACCCCTATAATTCACCCCTCCACTTT. Its translation is CASSLSQGADPYNSPLHF.

This sequence joins TRBV25-1 and TRBJ1-4; 8 bases map to TRBD1. J lost 7 bases, V lost 1 base, and 11 bases had no gene match. Germline CDR1 MGHDK, CDR2 SYGVNS. The length of the CDR3 is 17 residues. Written as DNA, the CDR3 is TGTGCCAGCAGTGAATTCGGGAACCAGGGGGCCGTTGAAAAACTGTTTTTT. It codes for CASSEFGNQGAVEKLFF.

This clonotype was seen only a few times. J is TRBJ2-5 and V is TRBV19; possibly TRBD2 for D (5 bases). Trimming cost V 4 bases and J 5 bases, with 11 bases left between them. This CDR3 is built from 13 residues. Per germline, CDR1 LNHDA and CDR2 SQIVND (reference sequence). CDR3: CASSTTQRETQYF. CDR3 DNA: TGTGCCAGTAGTACAACCCAGCGGGAGACCCAGTACTTC. Using reference TRBV19 and TRBJ2-5 for the parts outside the CDR3, the full variable domain is DGGITQSPKYLFRKEGQNVTLSCEQNLNHDAMYWYRQDPGQGLRLIYYSQIVNDFQKGDIAEGYSVSREKKESFPLTVTSAQKNPTAFYLCASSTTQRETQYFGPGTRLLVL.